This entry features one TCR beta chain sequence. Its antigen is not identified. Terminally differentiated effector memory CD45RA+ cells were excluded from the naive CD8 cells, which were CD45RO-negative and positively selected for CCR7. This sample is part of a study of shared clonotypes between healthy human individuals. Findings and limits, study-wide: A small donor pool kept down the genetic and exposure-history diversity that was represented.

In the sorted-subset replicate PCRs, about 200 ng DNA, 30,000 or so T cell genomes, was used. The table came from immunoSEQ multiplex PCR; TCRdb's copy has only in-frame clones and leaves some out. The table lists about 2 million clones, about 95% of them singletons. Trimming took 8 bases from V and 7 from J; bases not matched to a gene: 13. This CDR3 region has 14 residues. Looked up from germline, CDR1 is GTSNPN and CDR2 is SVGIG (reference sequence). Specimen: naive CD8+ T cells sorted from blood. The chain joins TRBV30 to TRBJ2-7; 11 nucleotides match TRBD1. The TCR originated in a man between 18 and 29 years old in good health. The CDR3 DNA reads TGTGCCGGAACCCGGGGACAGGGGGGCCTAGAGCAGTACTTC. As protein: CAGTRGQGGLEQYF.